The next 29 T cell receptor beta chains were all read from a single sample in a study of monozygotic twins with inflammatory bowel disease. From the 5' RACE reads, TCRdb lists one entry per CDR3 protein and no DNA. The sample totals approximately 160,000 distinct CDR3 sequences. The specimen sequenced was blood. These receptors came from a human donor with ulcerative colitis or Crohn's disease, or a healthy co-twin of an affected twin (not recorded which).

The gene calls are TRBV20-1 and TRBJ1-5. Germline V lookup: CDR1 DFQATT, CDR2 SNEGSKA (reference sequence). The CDR3 has 11 amino acids. This chain's CDR3 is CSVAGNQPQHF.

The chain recombines TRBV12-3 or TRBV12-4 with TRBJ2-1; absent DNA, TCRdb's TRBD2 call cannot be checked. This CDR3 has 15 residues. CDR3 residues: CASSWQRGGRNEQFF.

V usage is TRBV6-1 and J usage is TRBJ2-7; TCRdb returns TRBD1, unconfirmable since there is no DNA. This CDR3 is 15 amino acids long. CDR1 and CDR2 (germline): MNHNS, SASEGT. The CDR3 sequence is CASKKYRGGFYEQYF.

CDR3 sequence: CASSPLGQGNQPQHF. The V call is TRBV28, the J call TRBJ1-5; the D call from TCRdb, TRBD1, cannot be confirmed without DNA. CDR3 length equals 15 residues. Germline V CDR1 and CDR2: MDHEN, SYDVKM.

The chain has TRBV5-1 and TRBJ2-1; there is no DNA to check the TCRdb D call of TRBD2. The CDR3 loop spans 15 amino acids. Germline V gives CDR1 SGHRS, CDR2 YFSETQ. CDR3: CASSLRTSGSSEQFF.

This chain connects TRBV11-2 to TRBJ2-7; the TCRdb D gene call, TRBD1, has no DNA to confirm it. Germline V gives CDR1 SGHAT, CDR2 FQNNGV. The CDR3 extends over 17 amino acids. The CDR3 spells CASSLGGWDRDGLEQYF.

The chain has TRBV29-1 and TRBJ1-1. The germline V gene has CDR1 SQVTM and CDR2 ANQGSEA. CDR3 length: 11 amino acids. CDR3 sequence: CSVVGRTEAFF. Looking up the rest from reference TRBV29-1 and TRBJ1-1 gives the full variable domain: SAVISQKPSRDICQRGTSLTIQCQVDSQVTMMFWYRQQPGQSLTLIATANQGSEATYESGFVIDKFPISRPNLTFSTLTVSNMSPEDSSIYLCSVVGRTEAFFGQGTRLTVV.

The chain employs TRBV19 and TRBJ2-7. Germline CDR1 and CDR2: LNHDA and SQIVND (reference sequence). The CDR3 spans 14 residues. CDR3: CASSSRGRRYEQYF.

The J gene is TRBJ2-1, the V gene TRBV9. In germline, CDR1 is SGDLS, CDR2 YYNGEE. The length of the CDR3 is 18 residues. The CDR3 sequence is CASSVIGSGGDSYNEQFF.

The chain couples TRBV12-3 or TRBV12-4 to TRBJ2-7; TCRdb picks TRBD1, but there is no DNA to check that call. This CDR3 region has 13 residues. The CDR3 here is CASSRQGAGEQYF.

The V call is TRBV21-1, the J call TRBJ1-1. TRBV21-1 is given as a pseudogene. The CDR3 runs to 13 residues. CDR3 residues: CASINLRVTQAFF.

The chain combines TRBV20-1 with TRBJ2-3; the D gene TCRdb calls, TRBD2, cannot be checked with no DNA. CDR1 and CDR2 (germline): DFQATT, SNEGSKA (reference sequence). The CDR3 consists of 16 residues. The CDR3 spells CSARQVAAGITDTQYF.

The chain recombines TRBV6-2 or TRBV6-3 with TRBJ2-1; lacking DNA, the TRBD2 call made by TCRdb goes unchecked. The CDR3 is made up of 16 amino acids. Per the germline V gene, CDR1 is MNHEY and CDR2 is SVGEGT. This CDR3 reads CASSYPLAGGLGEQFF.

V is TRBV5-1 and J is TRBJ2-7; TCRdb returns TRBD1, unconfirmable since there is no DNA. This CDR3 spans 14 amino acids. The germline V gene has CDR1 SGHRS and CDR2 YFSETQ. The CDR3 sequence is CASSWGQGAYEQYF.

The V gene is TRBV20-1, the J gene TRBJ2-2; TCRdb selects TRBD1, and the lack of DNA leaves this call unchecked. Germline CDR1 is DFQATT and CDR2 is SNEGSKA (reference sequence). The CDR3 totals 15 residues. Here the CDR3 reads CSASGGEANTGELFF.

This chain joins TRBV6-5 and TRBJ2-2; TCRdb's D gene call, TRBD1, goes unchecked for lack of DNA. This CDR3 region has 16 residues. CDR1 is MNHEY, CDR2 SVGAGI, per germline. The CDR3 sequence is CASSYQRTGYDGELFF.

V usage is TRBV3-1 and J usage is TRBJ1-3; lacking DNA, the TRBD1 call made by TCRdb goes unchecked. The CDR3 has 15 residues. Germline V gives CDR1 LGHDT, CDR2 YNNKEL (reference sequence). The CDR3 reads CASSQDTPGRNTIYF.

The rearrangement links TRBV11-2 to TRBJ2-3. Germline CDR1 and CDR2: SGHAT and FQNNGV. This CDR3 is 14 amino acids long. CDR3 residues: CASSPRQVTDTQYF.

The chain couples TRBV20-1 to TRBJ2-3; TCRdb's assignment of TRBD2 cannot be checked, as there is no DNA. CDR1 is DFQATT and CDR2 is SNEGSKA in the germline V gene (reference sequence). The CDR3 has 14 amino acids. The CDR3 loop is CSAGAYGRFHTQYF.

The V call is TRBV20-1, the J call TRBJ2-1; the D gene TCRdb calls, TRBD1, cannot be checked with no DNA. Germline V gives CDR1 DFQATT, CDR2 SNEGSKA (reference sequence). This CDR3 is built from 14 residues. The CDR3 spells CSASEPGPTNEQFF.

This chain links TRBV12-3 or TRBV12-4 with TRBJ1-1. CDR3 length equals 13 residues. CDR3 protein: CASSPHGLTEAFF.

V gene TRBV28 combines with J gene TRBJ2-5; no DNA is available, so the TRBD1 call from TCRdb remains unchecked. The germline V gene has CDR1 MDHEN and CDR2 SYDVKM. The CDR3 has 14 residues. CDR3 region: CASSLLFGGETQYF.

The chain uses TRBV5-1 and TRBJ2-6. Germline V gene sequence: CDR1 SGHRS, CDR2 YFSETQ. This CDR3 is built from 16 residues. The CDR3 sequence: CASSWTPSSGANVLTF.

The chain uses TRBV12-3 or TRBV12-4 and TRBJ2-7; absent DNA, TCRdb's TRBD2 call cannot be checked. CDR3 size: 14 residues. Here the CDR3 reads CASSFGGGTYEQYF.

This chain joins TRBV2 and TRBJ2-1; TCRdb designates TRBD2, a call that cannot be tested without DNA. Germline CDR1 reads SNHLY; CDR2 reads FYNNEI. The CDR3 covers 15 residues. The CDR3 region is CASSEGTSQNNEQFF.

The chain carries TRBV5-1 and TRBJ1-5. From germline, CDR1 is SGHRS and CDR2 YFSETQ. CDR3 length: 15 residues. The CDR3 loop reads CASSLGGHEPQPQHF.

The V call is TRBV10-3, the J call TRBJ2-2; absent DNA, TCRdb's TRBD1 call cannot be checked. Per germline, CDR1 ENHRY and CDR2 SYGVKD. The CDR3 sequence is 16 residues long. CDR3 sequence reads: CAIMGDRLDSAGELFF.

This sequence joins TRBV4-1 and TRBJ2-5; with no DNA, the TCRdb D assignment of TRBD1 cannot be verified. CDR1 is MGHRA, CDR2 YSYEKL, per germline. This CDR3 comprises 15 residues. The CDR3 spells CASSQRQGAKETQYF.

The CDR3 is CASSQGGQGAREQYF. This chain links TRBV4-1 with TRBJ2-7; the TRBD1 assignment by TCRdb is unverifiable without DNA. The CDR3 is made up of 15 amino acids. In germline, CDR1 is MGHRA, CDR2 YSYEKL.